This T cell receptor beta chain was recorded in a study of T cell responses to AZD1222 COVID-19 vaccine. Study results and caveats: At 160-218 and 743-854, vaccine-associated CD4 TCRs were dominant, and they spanned spike. Donor demographics were predominantly white British with a female majority; clonal diversity may be underestimated. The peak T cell response came first, and repertoires were sampled only after it.

Measured with immunoSEQ multiplex PCR; TCRdb has only the in-frame clones, and not every one. Altogether approximately 140,000 clones are present, around nine tenths being singletons, with the ten largest covering more than 1.4%. This clone was detected only once. Its antigen is as yet unknown. J gave up 5 bases and V 6 bases, and 5 bases lay outside the gene matches. Germline V gene data show CDR1 as LNHDA and CDR2 as SQIVND (reference sequence). The CDR3 loop spans 14 amino acids. The TCR was taken from an adult in good health. The source was peripheral blood, collected on day 0 of AZD1222 vaccination. The rearrangement joins TRBV19 to TRBJ2-5, with TRBD2 matching 11 bases. The CDR3 region is CASRRSGGAETQYF. The CDR3 bases are TGTGCCAGTAGACGTAGCGGGGGGGCGGAGACCCAGTACTTC.